This TCR beta chain was sequenced in a study of Graves' ophthalmopathy and Graves' hyperthyroidism. Study-wide background: Peripheral blood sampling occurred at initial diagnosis, before any treatment.

This CDR3 comprises 13 residues. CDR1 and CDR2 from the germline V gene are KGHDR and SFDVKD. Trimming shortened V by 10 bases and J by 1 base, and 9 bases separated the two germline ends. Using RNA transcripts, the TCR beta CDR3 regions were amplified. An initial RT-PCR round employing HTBI primers preceded a second-round multiplex PCR. Each CDR3 protein gets one entry after TCRdb re-called the multiplex PCR reads with MiXCR. The data contain 300,000 to 500,000 distinct CDR3 sequences, 15% of them singletons. This clonotype appeared a few times. The sample was peripheral blood. The chain couples TRBV24-1 to TRBJ2-2; tentative D call: TRBD1 (6 bases). The sequence was obtained from a woman aged 18 to 35 with stable Graves' hyperthyroidism. The CDR3: CATRTENTGELFF. The CDR3 coding sequence is TGTGCCACTCGGACAGAGAACACCGGGGAGCTGTTTTTT.